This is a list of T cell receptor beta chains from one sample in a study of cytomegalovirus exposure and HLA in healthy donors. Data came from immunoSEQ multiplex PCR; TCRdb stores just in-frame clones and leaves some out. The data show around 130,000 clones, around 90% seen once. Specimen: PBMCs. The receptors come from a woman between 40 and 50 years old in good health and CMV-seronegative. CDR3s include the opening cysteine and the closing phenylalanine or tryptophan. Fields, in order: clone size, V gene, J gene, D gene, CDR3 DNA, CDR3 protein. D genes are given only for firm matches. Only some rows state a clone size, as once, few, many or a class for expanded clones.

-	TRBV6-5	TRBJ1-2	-	TGTGCCAGCACCCAGGGCAGCCCCCAGGGGGGCTACACCTTC	CASTQGSPQGGYTF
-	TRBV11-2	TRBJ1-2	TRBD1	TGTGCCAGCAGCTCGGTCAGGGGGCTTAACTATGGCTACACCTTC	CASSSVRGLNYGYTF
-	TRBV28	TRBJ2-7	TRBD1	TGTGCCAGCAGTTTCGGTCCGGGACAGGGGGCGTCCTACGAGCAGTACTTC	CASSFGPGQGASYEQYF
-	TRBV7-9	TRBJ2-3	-	TGTTCCAGCAGCTTTTTAGAGGATACGCAGTATTTT	CSSSFLEDTQYF
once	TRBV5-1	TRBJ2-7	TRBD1	TGCGCCAGCAGCTCCGGGACAGGGGGCTACGAGCAGTACTTC	CASSSGTGGYEQYF
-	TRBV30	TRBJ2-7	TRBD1	TGTGCCTGGGGGACAGCGGCCTACGAGCAGTACTTC	CAWGTAAYEQYF
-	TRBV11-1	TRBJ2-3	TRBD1	TGTGCCAGCAGCCCCTGGACAGGGCGAGACACAGATACGCAGTATTTT	CASSPWTGRDTDTQYF
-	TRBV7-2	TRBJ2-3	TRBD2	TGTGCCAGCAGCTTTGTAGCGGGATCCACAGATACGCAGTATTTT	CASSFVAGSTDTQYF
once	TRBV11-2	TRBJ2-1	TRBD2	TGTGCCAGCAGCTTACAGTTTGCGGGAGTTTCCTACAATGAGCAGTTCTTC	CASSLQFAGVSYNEQFF
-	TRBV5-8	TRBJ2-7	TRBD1	TGTGCCAGCAGCTTAGGACAGGGGGTTGATTACGAGCAGTACTTC	CASSLGQGVDYEQYF
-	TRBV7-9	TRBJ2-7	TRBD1	TGTGCCAGCAGCCCAGACAGGGGGCACGAGCAGTACTTC	CASSPDRGHEQYF
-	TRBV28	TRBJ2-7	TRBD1	TGTGCCAGCAGTTTAAGGGGGACAGGAGCCTACGAGCAGTACTTC	CASSLRGTGAYEQYF
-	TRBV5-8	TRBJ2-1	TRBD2	TGTGCCAGCAGCTTGGAACGGACTAGCTCGGAGCAGTTCTTC	CASSLERTSSEQFF
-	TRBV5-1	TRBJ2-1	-	TGCGCCAGCAGCTTACTAGATCTGCAGTTCTTC	CASSLLDLQFF
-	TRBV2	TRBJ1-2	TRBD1	TGTGCTAGCATCGGACAGGGCTATGGCTACACCTTC	CASIGQGYGYTF
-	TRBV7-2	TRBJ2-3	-	TGTGCCAGCAGCTTAATTGTTGGGACTGCCACAGATACGCAGTATTTT	CASSLIVGTATDTQYF
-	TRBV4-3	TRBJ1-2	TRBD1	TGCGCCAGCAGCCAAGATCCGACAGGGGCCTACGGCTACACCTTC	CASSQDPTGAYGYTF
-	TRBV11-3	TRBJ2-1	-	TGTGCCAGCAGCGCTTCACCGAGCTCCTACAATGAGCAGTTCTTC	CASSASPSSYNEQFF
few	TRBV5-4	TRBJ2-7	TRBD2	TGTGCCAGCAGCAAGGGACTAGCGGGGACCTACGAGCAGTACTTC	CASSKGLAGTYEQYF
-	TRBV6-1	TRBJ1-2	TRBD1	TGTGCCAGCAGTGGGAACGGACAGGGGGCGCTTGGCTACACCTTC	CASSGNGQGALGYTF
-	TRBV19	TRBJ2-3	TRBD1	TGTGCCAGTAGTTCTACCTGGACAGGACCCACAGATACGCAGTATTTT	CASSSTWTGPTDTQYF
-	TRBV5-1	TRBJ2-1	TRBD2	TGCGCCAGCATCCAAACGGGGGGAAGCTACAATGAGCAGTTCTTC	CASIQTGGSYNEQFF
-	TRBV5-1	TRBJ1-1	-	TGCGCCAGCAGCTTGGGACATCGGGGAAGAGGGACTGAAGCTTTCTTT	CASSLGHRGRGTEAFF
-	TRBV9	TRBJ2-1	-	TGTGCCAGCAGCGCCCGGGGGTCCAGCTCCTACAATGAGCAGTTCTTC	CASSARGSSSYNEQFF
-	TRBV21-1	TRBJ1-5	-	TGTGCCAGCAGCAGGCCAGTCAATCAGCCCCAGCATTTT	CASSRPVNQPQHF
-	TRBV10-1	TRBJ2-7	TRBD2	TGCGCCAGCAGTGAGGTGGCTAGCGGGAGGTACGAGCAGTACTTC	CASSEVASGRYEQYF
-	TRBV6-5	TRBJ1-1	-	TGTGCCAGCAGTTACTTTTATGGACAGACGAACACTGAAGCTTTCTTT	CASSYFYGQTNTEAFF
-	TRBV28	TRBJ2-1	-	TGTGCCAGTGCAGGGGCTGGGTACAATGAGCAGTTCTTC	CASAGAGYNEQFF
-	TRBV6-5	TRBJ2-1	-	TGTGCCAGCAGTGACCGGGACTCGCTAGAGCAGTTCTTC	CASSDRDSLEQFF
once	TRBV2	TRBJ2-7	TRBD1	TGTGCCAGCGGGCCCCGGACAGGGCTCACCTACGAGCAGTACTTC	CASGPRTGLTYEQYF
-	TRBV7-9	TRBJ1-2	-	TGTTCCAGCAGCTTAGCGTTGAGGGACTATGGCTACACCTTC	CSSSLALRDYGYTF
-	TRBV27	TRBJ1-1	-	TGTGCCAGCAGTTTATCGAGGGGAGGTGAAGCTTTCTTT	CASSLSRGGEAFF
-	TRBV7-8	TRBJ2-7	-	TGTGCCAGCAGCCCCCGCCAGGGGTACGAGCAGTACTTC	CASSPRQGYEQYF
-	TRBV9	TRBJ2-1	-	TGTGCCAGCAGCCCTGTATCGGCCGGGGCCTACAATGAGCAGTTCTTC	CASSPVSAGAYNEQFF
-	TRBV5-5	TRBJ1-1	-	TGTGCCAGCAGCCGATACCTGACAGAAGAAGCTTTCTTT	CASSRYLTEEAFF
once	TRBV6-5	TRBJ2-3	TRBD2	TGTGCCAGCAGTTACGCTAGCGGGATCACAGATACGCAGTATTTT	CASSYASGITDTQYF
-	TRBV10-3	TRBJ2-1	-	TGTGCCATTTCCTCTCCCACATCGGGAACGCGCCACAATGAGCAGTTCTTC	CAISSPTSGTRHNEQFF
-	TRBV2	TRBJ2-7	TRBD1	TGTGCCAGCAGCCCGGACAGGGGCTACGAGCAGTACTTC	CASSPDRGYEQYF
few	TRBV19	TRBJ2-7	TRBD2	TGTGCCAGTAGTATCACTAGCGGGAGTATTTACGAGCAGTACTTC	CASSITSGSIYEQYF
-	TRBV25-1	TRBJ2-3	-	TGTGCCAGCGCAGACCCGGGACTTCACACAGATACGCAGTATTTT	CASADPGLHTDTQYF
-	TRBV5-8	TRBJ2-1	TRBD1	TGTGCCAGCAGCCTACATCAGGGGGCGTCCTACAATGAGCAGTTCTTC	CASSLHQGASYNEQFF
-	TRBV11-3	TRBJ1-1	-	TGTGCCAGCAGCTTAGTTTCTTGGTACGGACAGAACACTGAAGCTTTCTTT	CASSLVSWYGQNTEAFF
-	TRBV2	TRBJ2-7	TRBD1	TGTGCCAGCAAAGGCGGACAGGGGAGTGAGCAGTACTTC	CASKGGQGSEQYF
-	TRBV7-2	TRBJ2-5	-	TGTGCCAGCAGCCGTACGAACGGGATCAGGGAGACCCAGTACTTC	CASSRTNGIRETQYF
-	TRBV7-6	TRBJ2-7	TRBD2	TGTGCCAGCAGCTTAGGGACTAGCGGGTTTAACGAGCAGTACTTC	CASSLGTSGFNEQYF
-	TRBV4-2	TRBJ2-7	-	TGTGCCAGCAGCCAAGAGCGACAGGCCAGGTACGAGCAGTACTTC	CASSQERQARYEQYF
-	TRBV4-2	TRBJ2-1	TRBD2	TGTGCCAGCAGCCGGCCGACTAGCGGGAGGGCCTCGGAGCAGTTCTTC	CASSRPTSGRASEQFF
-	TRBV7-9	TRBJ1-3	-	TGTGCCAGCAGTCCCAAACTCTCTGGAAACACCATATATTTT	CASSPKLSGNTIYF
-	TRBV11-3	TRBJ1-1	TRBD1	TGTGCCAGCAGTAGCGCCCCGGGACAGGCGATGAACACTGAAGCTTTCTTT	CASSSAPGQAMNTEAFF
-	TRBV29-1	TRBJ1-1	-	TGCAGCGTTGTGGGCCGACAGCCTGAAGCTTTCTTT	CSVVGRQPEAFF
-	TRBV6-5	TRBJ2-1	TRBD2	TGTGCCAGCAGTTACTCATTGCTAGCGGGAGGGCCCGGGCAGTTCTTC	CASSYSLLAGGPGQFF
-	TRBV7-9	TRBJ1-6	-	TGTGCCAGCAGCTTAGTTTTGGGCTCACCCCTCCACTTT	CASSLVLGSPLHF
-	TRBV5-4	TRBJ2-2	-	TGTGCCAGCAGCCCCACTTATTCGCCGAACACCGGGGAGCTGTTTTTT	CASSPTYSPNTGELFF
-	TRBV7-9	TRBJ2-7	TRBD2	TGTGCCAGCAGCTTACTAGCGGGATACGAGCAGTACTTC	CASSLLAGYEQYF
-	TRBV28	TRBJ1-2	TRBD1	TGTGCCAGCAGTCTTTATCTCAGGGGGAATGGCTACACCTTC	CASSLYLRGNGYTF
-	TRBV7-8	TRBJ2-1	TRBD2	TGTGCCAGCAGCCCACTTGGGCTAGCGGGAGGGGATGAGCAGTTCTTC	CASSPLGLAGGDEQFF
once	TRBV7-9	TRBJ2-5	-	TGTTCCAGCAGCTTCGTTCAAGAGACCCAGTACTTC	CSSSFVQETQYF
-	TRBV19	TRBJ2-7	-	TGTGCCAGTAGTATTTTCGGCAAGGCCAGGGGACCCTACGAGCAGTACTTC	CASSIFGKARGPYEQYF
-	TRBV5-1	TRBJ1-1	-	TGCGCCAGCAGGTGGGGGGGCAGGGACACTGAAGCTTTCTTT	CASRWGGRDTEAFF
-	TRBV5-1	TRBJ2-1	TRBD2	TGCGCCAGCAGCTTGGGGACTAGCGGGTACAATGAGCAGTTCTTC	CASSLGTSGYNEQFF